This TCR beta chain was sequenced during a study of T cell repertoires in cytomegalovirus infection. Study in general: Alongside well-studied HLA-B-restricted CMV epitopes, recently identified HLA-C-restricted CMV epitopes were also used. Matching HLA type and CMV infection were both indicated by public TCR beta signatures. General study points: CMV-specific TCR beta clonotypes restricted by HLA-C were the ones dominating the ex vivo response. Of the TCR beta families, the public ones yielded a cumulative frequency that identified carriers of CMV plus the relevant HLA.

TCRdb re-called the reads with MiXCR, one entry per CDR3 protein. The sample holds about 920,000 distinct CDR3 sequences, 30% to 40% seen once. On this clonotype: Its target is not known.

This clonotype was obtained from a human donor in good health (CMV status not recorded). Some clones in this sample may be carry-over from other donors' samples. Here the sequenced sample was cultured CD8+ T cells from PBMCs, taken from culture after CMV antigen stimulation.

The CDR3 DNA sequence: TGTGCCAGCTCACCGAACCCCCGGGACAGGGGTTTCCCTAACTATGGCTACACCTTC. Translating gives CASSPNPRDRGFPNYGYTF. This chain joins TRBV18 and TRBJ1-2; 10 bases line up with TRBD1. CDR3 length equals 19 residues. V shed 3 bases and J 0 bases; nucleotides not matched to a gene: 13. From germline, CDR1 is KGHSH and CDR2 LQKENI.